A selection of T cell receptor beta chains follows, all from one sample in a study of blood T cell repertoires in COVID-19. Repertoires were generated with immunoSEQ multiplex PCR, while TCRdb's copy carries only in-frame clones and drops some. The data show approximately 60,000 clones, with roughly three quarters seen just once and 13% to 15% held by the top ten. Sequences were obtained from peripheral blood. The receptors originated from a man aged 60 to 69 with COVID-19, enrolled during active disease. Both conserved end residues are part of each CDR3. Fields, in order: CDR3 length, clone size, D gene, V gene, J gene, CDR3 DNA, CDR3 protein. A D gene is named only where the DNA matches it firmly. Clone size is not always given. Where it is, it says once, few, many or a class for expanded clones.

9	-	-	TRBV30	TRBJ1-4	TGTGCCTGGCTTGAAAAACTGTTTTTT	CAWLEKLFF
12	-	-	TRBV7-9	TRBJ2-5	TGTGCCAGCAGCCTAGTCGGGGAGACCCAGTACTTC	CASSLVGETQYF
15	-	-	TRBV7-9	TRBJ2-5	TGTGCCAGCAGCTTAGTAGCGTTTTCCCAAGAGACCCAGTACTTC	CASSLVAFSQETQYF
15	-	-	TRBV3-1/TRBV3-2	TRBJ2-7	TGTGCCAGCAGCCCGGGGGACCCATCCAGATACGAGCAGTACTTC	CASSPGDPSRYEQYF
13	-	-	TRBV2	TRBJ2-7	TGTGCCAGCAGTGAGAGTCTAGCCCCCGAGCAGTACTTC	CASSESLAPEQYF
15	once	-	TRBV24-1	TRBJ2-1	TGTGCCACCAGTGATTTGAGGGGGAGAAACAATGAGCAGTTCTTC	CATSDLRGRNNEQFF
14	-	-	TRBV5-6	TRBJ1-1	TGTGCCAGCAGCTACTTGGACAGAAACACTGAAGCTTTCTTT	CASSYLDRNTEAFF
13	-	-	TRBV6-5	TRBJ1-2	TGTGCCAGCAGCCTCGCCCAGAACCATGGCTACACCTTC	CASSLAQNHGYTF
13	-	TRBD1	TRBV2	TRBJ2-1	TGTGCCAGCAGTCGGGACAGGCGTAATGAGCAGTTCTTC	CASSRDRRNEQFF
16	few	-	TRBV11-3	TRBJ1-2	TGTGCCAGCAGCTTAGTCGAGCCGGGACAAGCGAAGGGCTACACCTTC	CASSLVEPGQAKGYTF
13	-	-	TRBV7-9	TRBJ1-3	TGTGCCAGCAGCCAGGACAGAGGAAACACCATATATTTT	CASSQDRGNTIYF
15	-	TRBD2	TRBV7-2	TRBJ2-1	TGTGCCAGCAGCTTATATGCGGGAGGGGACAATGAGCAGTTCTTC	CASSLYAGGDNEQFF
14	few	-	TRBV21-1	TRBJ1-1	TGTGCCAGCAGCAAATGTCCGGGATCCACTGAAGCTTTCTTT	CASSKCPGSTEAFF
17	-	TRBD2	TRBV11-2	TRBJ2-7	TGTGCCAGCAGCGCTCTCGGTGGGACGGGAGGGCTGTACGAGCAGTACTTC	CASSALGGTGGLYEQYF